Listed below are T cell receptor beta chains from one sample, sequenced in a study of cytotoxic CD8 clonotypes in ibrutinib-treated CLL. TCRdb's table, derived via immunoSEQ multiplex PCR, lists solely in-frame clones and lacks some. The sample lists around 250,000 clones, 70% occurring once. Sequencing was performed on PBMCs, taken after 24 months of ibrutinib treatment. These receptors came from a human donor with chronic lymphocytic leukemia. Each CDR3 is given with its conserved first and last residue. D genes are given only for firm matches. Not all rows give a size; the values are once, few, many and, for expanded clones, a class.

clone_size	cdr3_length	v_call	j_call	d_call	cdr3_nt	cdr3_aa
few	14	TRBV9	TRBJ2-7	NA	TGTGCCAGCAGCGCCCTCGGGAGTCGCAACGAGCAGTACTTC	CASSALGSRNEQYF
NA	14	TRBV7-9	TRBJ1-4	NA	TGTGCCAGCAGCTTAGGGGCTATTAATGAAAAACTGTTTTTT	CASSLGAINEKLFF
NA	14	TRBV15	TRBJ1-1	NA	TGTGCCACCAGCAGAAGTAGAATGAACACTGAAGCTTTCTTT	CATSRSRMNTEAFF
NA	16	TRBV11-2	TRBJ2-2	TRBD1	TGTGCCAGCAGCTTAGAGGGACAGGGCGTCACCGGGGAGCTGTTTTTT	CASSLEGQGVTGELFF
NA	15	TRBV28	TRBJ2-3	NA	TGTGCCAGCAGTTTATCTCCGAGTAGCACAGATACGCAGTATTTT	CASSLSPSSTDTQYF
few	14	TRBV6-5	TRBJ1-4	NA	TGTGCCAGCAGTGACCTCGCAACTAATGAAAAACTGTTTTTT	CASSDLATNEKLFF
NA	14	TRBV9	TRBJ1-5	NA	TGTGCCAGCAACCAACAGGGAGGCGATCAGCCCCAGCATTTT	CASNQQGGDQPQHF
NA	15	TRBV7-9	TRBJ2-5	NA	TGTGCCAGCAGCTTAGCGTCTTCAGGGGTTGAGACCCAGTACTTC	CASSLASSGVETQYF
NA	13	TRBV15	TRBJ2-7	NA	TGTGCCACCAGCCCGCGAGGGGCCGACAGGACGTACTTC	CATSPRGADRTYF
NA	13	TRBV28	TRBJ2-7	NA	TGTGCCAGCAGTCCGGGGTACTCCTACGAGCAGTACTTC	CASSPGYSYEQYF
NA	12	TRBV27	TRBJ2-7	NA	TGTGCCAGCTCCGCCGGGTCGGACGAGCAGTACTTC	CASSAGSDEQYF
NA	15	TRBV9	TRBJ1-4	NA	TGTGCCAGCAGCGTAGGGGGCCAGCTAAATGAAAAACTGTTTTTT	CASSVGGQLNEKLFF
NA	11	TRBV6-5	TRBJ2-7	NA	TGTGCCAGCAGCTGGGGATACGAGCAGTACTTC	CASSWGYEQYF
NA	13	TRBV6-6	TRBJ1-1	TRBD1	TGTGCCATCGGGACAGGGGGAGGAACTGAAGCTTTCTTT	CAIGTGGGTEAFF
NA	12	TRBV11-2	TRBJ2-3	NA	TGTGCCAGCACATCAGAAAAGCATACGCAGTATTTT	CASTSEKHTQYF
NA	15	TRBV7-9	TRBJ2-5	TRBD2	TGTGCCGCCAGGACTAGCGGGAGGGCTGTAGAGACCCAGTACTTC	CAARTSGRAVETQYF
NA	15	TRBV7-2	TRBJ1-5	NA	TGTGCCAGCAGCTTGATGGGGCGCGGCAATCAGCCCCAGCATTTT	CASSLMGRGNQPQHF
NA	16	TRBV6-4	TRBJ2-1	TRBD2	TGTGCCAGCAGACAAGAAGCGGGGAGCTCCTACAATGAGCAGTTCTTC	CASRQEAGSSYNEQFF
NA	14	TRBV11-2	TRBJ1-2	NA	TGTGCCAGCAGCTTAGATTCCCGTAACTATGGCTACACCTTC	CASSLDSRNYGYTF
NA	18	TRBV7-9	TRBJ2-2	TRBD2	TGTGCCAGCAGCTCACCCGGAGCGGGAGTATGGGACACCGGGGAGCTGTTTTTT	CASSSPGAGVWDTGELFF
few	15	TRBV2	TRBJ2-1	TRBD2	TGTGCCAGCACCTCCGGGACTAGCGGGACTGGTGAGCAGTTCTTC	CASTSGTSGTGEQFF
NA	13	TRBV18	TRBJ2-4	NA	TGTGCCAGCTCACTGGGAGAGGCAAACATTCAGTACTTC	CASSLGEANIQYF
NA	14	TRBV6-5	TRBJ2-7	NA	TGTGCCAGCAGGCGAGCTGGGAGCTCCTACGAGCAGTACTTC	CASRRAGSSYEQYF
few	14	TRBV7-3	TRBJ2-7	TRBD1	TGTGCCAGCAGCTCGGGACAGGCCTCCTACGAGCAGTACTTC	CASSSGQASYEQYF
NA	14	TRBV6-5	TRBJ2-7	TRBD2	TGTGCCAGCAGCGAAACTAGCGGCGCCTACGAGCAGTACTTC	CASSETSGAYEQYF
NA	12	TRBV6-1	TRBJ2-7	NA	TGTGCCAGCAGTGTCGACAGGTACGAGCAGTACTTC	CASSVDRYEQYF
NA	17	TRBV5-1	TRBJ2-7	NA	TGCGCCAGCAGCCCAGGCTTGACGCAATCTAGAGGCTACGAGCAGTACTTC	CASSPGLTQSRGYEQYF
NA	15	TRBV27	TRBJ2-7	TRBD1	TGTGCCAGCAGTTTAGGAGGGACAGGAAGCAGCGAGCAGTACTTC	CASSLGGTGSSEQYF
few	14	TRBV7-3	TRBJ2-1	NA	TGTGCCAGCAGCTTAGATACCAGGCACCGTGAGCAGTTCTTC	CASSLDTRHREQFF
once	15	TRBV19	TRBJ1-1	NA	TGTGCCAGTAGTATCTTCGCAGAGGGGAACACTGAAGCTTTCTTT	CASSIFAEGNTEAFF
few	16	TRBV19	TRBJ2-5	TRBD1	TGTGCCAGTAGCTTTAGACAGGGAAAGTATCAAGAGACCCAGTACTTC	CASSFRQGKYQETQYF
NA	16	TRBV27	TRBJ2-1	TRBD2	TGTGCCAGCATCGAGCGGACTAGCGGGAGAGGCAATGAGCAGTTCTTC	CASIERTSGRGNEQFF
NA	14	TRBV15	TRBJ2-7	NA	TGTGCCACCAGCAGAGATTCCAGTTCCTACGAGCAGTACTTC	CATSRDSSSYEQYF
NA	15	TRBV9	TRBJ2-6	NA	TGTGCCAGCAGCGTAGTTGGAGCCGGGGCCAACGTCCTGACTTTC	CASSVVGAGANVLTF
NA	15	TRBV6-6	TRBJ2-2	TRBD2	TGTGCCAGCAGCTTCGGACTAGCGGGTCGCGGGGAGCTGTTTTTT	CASSFGLAGRGELFF
NA	14	TRBV28	TRBJ2-3	TRBD1	TGTGCCAGCATCCCCGGGACAGGGCCAGATACGCAGTATTTT	CASIPGTGPDTQYF
few	15	TRBV27	TRBJ2-1	NA	TGTGCCAGCAGGTTGGGCACAGCCTCCTACAATGAGCAGTTCTTC	CASRLGTASYNEQFF
NA	17	TRBV4-2	TRBJ2-1	TRBD2	TGTGCCAGCAGCCCCGGTCCTAGCGGGAATACCTACAATGAGCAGTTCTTC	CASSPGPSGNTYNEQFF
few	14	TRBV7-9	TRBJ2-7	TRBD1	TGTGCCAGCAGCTCCGGGACAGGCTCCTACGAGCAGTACTTC	CASSSGTGSYEQYF
once	15	TRBV6-5	TRBJ2-3	NA	TGTGCCAGCAGCCTCGAGGCGGGATTCACAGATACGCAGTATTTT	CASSLEAGFTDTQYF
NA	12	TRBV28	TRBJ2-7	NA	TGTGCCAGCAGTGAAAGCTCCTACGAGCAGTACTTC	CASSESSYEQYF
NA	15	TRBV29-1	TRBJ2-3	TRBD2	TGCAGCGTTGAAGATACTAGCGGGGGTGGAGATACGCAGTATTTT	CSVEDTSGGGDTQYF